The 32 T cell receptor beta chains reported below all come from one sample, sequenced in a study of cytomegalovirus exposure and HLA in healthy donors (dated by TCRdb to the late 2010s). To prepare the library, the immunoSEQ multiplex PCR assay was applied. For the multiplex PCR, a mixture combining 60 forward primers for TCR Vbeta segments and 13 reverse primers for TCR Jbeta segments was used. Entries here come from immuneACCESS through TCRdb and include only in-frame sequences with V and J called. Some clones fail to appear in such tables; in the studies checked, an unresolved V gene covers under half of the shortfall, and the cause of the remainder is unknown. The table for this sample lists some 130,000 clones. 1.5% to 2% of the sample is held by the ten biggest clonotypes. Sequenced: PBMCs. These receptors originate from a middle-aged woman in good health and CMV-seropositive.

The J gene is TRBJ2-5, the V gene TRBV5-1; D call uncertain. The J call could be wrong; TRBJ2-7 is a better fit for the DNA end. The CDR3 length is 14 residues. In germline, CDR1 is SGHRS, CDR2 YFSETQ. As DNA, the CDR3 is TGCGCCAGCAGCAACCTCGACCCCTACTACGAGCAGTACTTC. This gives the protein CASSNLDPYYEQYF.

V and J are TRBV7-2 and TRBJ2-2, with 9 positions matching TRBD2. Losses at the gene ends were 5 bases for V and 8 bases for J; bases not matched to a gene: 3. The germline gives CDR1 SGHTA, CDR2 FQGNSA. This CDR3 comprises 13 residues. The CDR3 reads CASSITSGGELFF. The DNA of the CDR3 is TGTGCCAGCAGCATAACTAGCGGGGGGGAGCTGTTTTTT.

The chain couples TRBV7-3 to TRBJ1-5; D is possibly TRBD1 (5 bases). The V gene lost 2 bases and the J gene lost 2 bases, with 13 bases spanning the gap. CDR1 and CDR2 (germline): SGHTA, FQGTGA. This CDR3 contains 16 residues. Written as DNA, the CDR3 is TGTGCCAGCAGCTTACAGGGAATGGGCGGCAATCAGCCCCAGCATTTT. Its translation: CASSLQGMGGNQPQHF.

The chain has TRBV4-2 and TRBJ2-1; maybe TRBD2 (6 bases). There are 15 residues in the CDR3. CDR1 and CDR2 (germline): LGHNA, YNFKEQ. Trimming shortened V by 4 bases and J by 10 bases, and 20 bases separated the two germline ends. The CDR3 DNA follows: TGTGCCAGCAGCCCCGCAGGGACTGGGCCCCAGGAGCAGTTCTTC. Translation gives CASSPAGTGPQEQFF.

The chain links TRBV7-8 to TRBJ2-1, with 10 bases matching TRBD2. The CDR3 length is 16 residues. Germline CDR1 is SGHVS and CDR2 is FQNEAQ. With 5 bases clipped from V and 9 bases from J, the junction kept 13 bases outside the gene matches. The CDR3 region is CASSPRLAGALGEQFF. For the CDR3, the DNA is TGTGCCAGCAGCCCCCGACTAGCGGGCGCCCTAGGTGAGCAGTTCTTC. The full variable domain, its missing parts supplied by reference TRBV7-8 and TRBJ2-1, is GAGVSQSPRYKVAKRGQDVALRCDPISGHVSLFWYQQALGQGPEFLTYFQNEAQLDKSGLPSDRFFAERPEGSVSTLKIQRTQQEDSAVYLCASSPRLAGALGEQFFGPGTRLTVL.

CDR3 region: CASSPGQGRETQYF. The CDR3 coding sequence is TGTGCCAGCAGCCCCGGACAGGGCAGGGAGACCCAGTACTTC. The chain recombines TRBV7-2 with TRBJ2-5; 8 nucleotides align to TRBD1. CDR1 is SGHTA, CDR2 FQGNSA, per germline. CDR3 length: 14 residues. The V segment lost 5 bases and the J segment 5 bases; nucleotides outside the gene matches: 7.

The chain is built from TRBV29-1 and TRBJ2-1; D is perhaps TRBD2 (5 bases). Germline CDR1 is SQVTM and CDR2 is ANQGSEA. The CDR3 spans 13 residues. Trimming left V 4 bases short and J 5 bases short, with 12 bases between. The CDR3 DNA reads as TGCAGCGTTGCTTCGACTATCGACAATGAGCAGTTCTTC. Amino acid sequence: CSVASTIDNEQFF.

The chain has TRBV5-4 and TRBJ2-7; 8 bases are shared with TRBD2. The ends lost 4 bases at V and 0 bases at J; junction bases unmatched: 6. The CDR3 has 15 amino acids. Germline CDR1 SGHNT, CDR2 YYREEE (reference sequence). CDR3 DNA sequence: TGTGCCAGCAGCCGGGGGGGGACTGGCTCCTACGAGCAGTACTTC. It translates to CASSRGGTGSYEQYF.

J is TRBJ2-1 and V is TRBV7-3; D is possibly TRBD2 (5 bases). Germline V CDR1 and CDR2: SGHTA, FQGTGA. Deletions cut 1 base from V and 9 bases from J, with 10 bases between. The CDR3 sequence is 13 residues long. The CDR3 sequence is CASSLNLGSEQFF. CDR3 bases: TGTGCCAGCAGCTTAAACTTGGGGAGTGAGCAGTTCTTC.

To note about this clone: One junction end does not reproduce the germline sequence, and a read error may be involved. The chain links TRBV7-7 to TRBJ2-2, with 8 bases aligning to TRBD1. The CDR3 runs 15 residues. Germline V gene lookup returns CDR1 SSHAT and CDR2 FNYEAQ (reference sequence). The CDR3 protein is CASSLQQGVGGELFF. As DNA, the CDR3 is TGTGCTAGCAGCTTACAACAGGGGGTTGGCGGGGAGCTGTTTTTT.

The CDR3 spells CASSEGTGIHEQYF. CDR3 sequence (DNA): TGCGCCAGCAGTGAGGGGACAGGGATCCACGAGCAGTACTTC. The chain carries TRBV10-1 and TRBJ2-7; 9 positions agree with TRBD1. V lost 2 bases, J lost 5 bases, and 4 bases stayed unmatched. The CDR3 extends over 14 amino acids. Germline values: CDR1 WNHNN, CDR2 SYGVQD (reference sequence).

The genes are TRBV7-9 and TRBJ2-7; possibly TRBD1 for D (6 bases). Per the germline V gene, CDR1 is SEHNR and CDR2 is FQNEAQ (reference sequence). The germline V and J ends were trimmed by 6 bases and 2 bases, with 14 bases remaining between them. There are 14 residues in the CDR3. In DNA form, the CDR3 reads TGTGCCAGCAGTCATGACAGGAAGGCCTACGAGCAGTACTTC. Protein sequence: CASSHDRKAYEQYF.

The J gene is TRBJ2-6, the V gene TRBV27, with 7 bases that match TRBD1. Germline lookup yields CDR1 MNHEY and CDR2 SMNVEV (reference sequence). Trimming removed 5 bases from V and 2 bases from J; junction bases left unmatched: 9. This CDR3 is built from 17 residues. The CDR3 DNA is TGTGCCAGCAGTCCTCTGGACAGGCGAACTGGGGCCAACGTCCTGACTTTC. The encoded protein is CASSPLDRRTGANVLTF. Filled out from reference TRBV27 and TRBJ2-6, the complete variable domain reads EAQVTQNPRYLITVTGKKLTVTCSQNMNHEYMSWYRQDPGLGLRQIYYSMNVEVTDKGDVPEGYKVSRKEKRNFPLILESPSPNQTSLYFCASSPLDRRTGANVLTFGAGSRLTVL.

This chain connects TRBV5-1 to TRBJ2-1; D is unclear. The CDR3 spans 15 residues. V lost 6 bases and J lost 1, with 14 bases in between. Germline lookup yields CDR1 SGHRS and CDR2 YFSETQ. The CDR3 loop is CASTGLQISYNEQFF. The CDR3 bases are TGCGCCAGCACTGGCTTACAGATTTCCTACAATGAGCAGTTCTTC.

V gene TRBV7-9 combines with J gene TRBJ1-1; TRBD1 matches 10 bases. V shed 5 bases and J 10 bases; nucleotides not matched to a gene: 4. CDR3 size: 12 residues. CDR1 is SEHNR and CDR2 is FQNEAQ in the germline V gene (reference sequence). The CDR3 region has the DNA TGTGCCAGCAGCGACAGGGGGCGCGGAGCTTTCTTT. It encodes CASSDRGRGAFF.

CDR3: CASRSTSGQETQYF. The DNA of the CDR3 is TGCGCCAGCAGATCGACTAGCGGCCAAGAGACCCAGTACTTC. The J gene is TRBJ2-5, the V gene TRBV5-1; 9 bases fit TRBD2. V lost 5 bases to trimming and J lost 1 base; unmatched junction nucleotides: 3. Germline assignment: CDR1 SGHRS and CDR2 YFSETQ. CDR3 length: 14 residues. The full variable domain, with the rest looked up from reference TRBV5-1 and TRBJ2-5, is KAGVTQTPRYLIKTRGQQVTLSCSPISGHRSVSWYQQTPGQGLQFLFEYFSETQRNKGNFPGRFSGRQFSNSRSEMNVSTLELGDSALYLCASRSTSGQETQYFGPGTRLLVL.

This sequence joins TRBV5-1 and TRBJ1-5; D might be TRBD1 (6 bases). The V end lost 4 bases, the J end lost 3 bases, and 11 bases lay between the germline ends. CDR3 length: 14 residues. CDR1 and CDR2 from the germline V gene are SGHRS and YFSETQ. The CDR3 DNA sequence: TGCGCCAGCAGCACAACAGGGCCCAATCAGCCCCAGCATTTT. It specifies CASSTTGPNQPQHF. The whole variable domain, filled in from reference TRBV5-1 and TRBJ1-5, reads KAGVTQTPRYLIKTRGQQVTLSCSPISGHRSVSWYQQTPGQGLQFLFEYFSETQRNKGNFPGRFSGRQFSNSRSEMNVSTLELGDSALYLCASSTTGPNQPQHFGDGTRLSIL.

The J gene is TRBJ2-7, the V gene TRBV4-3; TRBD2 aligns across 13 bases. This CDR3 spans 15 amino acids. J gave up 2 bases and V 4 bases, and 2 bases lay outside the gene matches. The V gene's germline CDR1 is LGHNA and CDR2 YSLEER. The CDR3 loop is CASSRTSGSAYEQYF. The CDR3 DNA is TGCGCCAGCAGCCGGACTAGCGGGAGCGCCTACGAGCAGTACTTC.

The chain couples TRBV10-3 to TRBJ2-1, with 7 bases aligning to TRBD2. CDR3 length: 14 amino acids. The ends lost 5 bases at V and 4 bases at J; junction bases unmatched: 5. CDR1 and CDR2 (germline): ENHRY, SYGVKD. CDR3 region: CAISIPGGYNEQFF. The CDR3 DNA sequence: TGTGCCATCAGTATACCGGGAGGATACAATGAGCAGTTCTTC.

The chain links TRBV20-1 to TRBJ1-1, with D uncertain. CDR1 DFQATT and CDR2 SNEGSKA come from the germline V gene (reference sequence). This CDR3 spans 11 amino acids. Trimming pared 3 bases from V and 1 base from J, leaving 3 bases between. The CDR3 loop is CSARANTEAFF. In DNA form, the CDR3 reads TGCAGTGCTAGGGCGAACACTGAAGCTTTCTTT.

CDR3 in amino acids: CASSGEQGAGNTEAFF. CDR3 in DNA: TGTGCCAGCAGTGGAGAACAGGGGGCAGGGAACACTGAAGCTTTCTTT. The chain has TRBV2 and TRBJ1-1; the match to TRBD1 covers 9 bases. V lost 4 bases and J lost 1; bases outside the gene matches: 7. In germline, CDR1 is SNHLY, CDR2 FYNNEI. The CDR3 loop spans 16 amino acids.

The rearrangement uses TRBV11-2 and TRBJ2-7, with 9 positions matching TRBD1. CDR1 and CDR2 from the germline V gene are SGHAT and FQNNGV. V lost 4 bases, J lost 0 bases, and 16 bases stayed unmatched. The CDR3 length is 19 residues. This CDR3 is CASSSIRGTGHKFSYEQYF. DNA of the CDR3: TGTGCCAGCAGCTCTATCCGTGGGACAGGGCACAAATTCTCCTACGAGCAGTACTTC.

CDR3 amino acids: CASSEGQAGNTIYF. CDR3 in DNA: TGTGCCAGCAGTGAAGGACAGGCTGGAAACACCATATATTTT. This chain uses TRBV11-3 with TRBJ1-3; TRBD1 aligns across 7 bases. V lost 6 bases to trimming and J lost 2 bases; unmatched junction nucleotides: 4. From germline, CDR1 is SGHNT and CDR2 YENEEA. The CDR3 extends over 14 amino acids.

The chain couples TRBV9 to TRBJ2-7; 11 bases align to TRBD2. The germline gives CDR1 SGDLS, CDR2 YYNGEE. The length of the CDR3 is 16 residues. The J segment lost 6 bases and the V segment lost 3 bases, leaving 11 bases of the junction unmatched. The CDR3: CASSARSTSGRGEQYF. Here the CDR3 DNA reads TGTGCCAGCAGCGCCCGTTCTACTAGCGGGAGAGGCGAGCAGTACTTC. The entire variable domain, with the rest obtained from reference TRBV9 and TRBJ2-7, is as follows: DSGVTQTPKHLITATGQRVTLRCSPRSGDLSVYWYQQSLDQGLQFLIQYYNGEERAKGNILERFSAQQFPDLHSELNLSSLELGDSALYFCASSARSTSGRGEQYFGPGTRLTVT.

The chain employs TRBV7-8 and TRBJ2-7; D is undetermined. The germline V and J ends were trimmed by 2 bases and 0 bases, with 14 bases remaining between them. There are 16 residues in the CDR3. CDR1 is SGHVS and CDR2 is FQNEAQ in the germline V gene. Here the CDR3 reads CASSLLVGAFSYEQYF. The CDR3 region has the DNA TGTGCCAGCAGCTTACTAGTCGGAGCCTTCTCCTACGAGCAGTACTTC. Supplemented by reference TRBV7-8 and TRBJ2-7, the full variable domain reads GAGVSQSPRYKVAKRGQDVALRCDPISGHVSLFWYQQALGQGPEFLTYFQNEAQLDKSGLPSDRFFAERPEGSVSTLKIQRTQQEDSAVYLCASSLLVGAFSYEQYFGPGTRLTVT.

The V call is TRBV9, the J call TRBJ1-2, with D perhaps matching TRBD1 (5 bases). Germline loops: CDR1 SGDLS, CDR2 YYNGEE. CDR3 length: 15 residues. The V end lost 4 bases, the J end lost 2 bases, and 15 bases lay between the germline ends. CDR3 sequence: CASSRRGTANYGYTF. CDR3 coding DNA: TGTGCCAGCAGCAGACGCGGGACGGCCAACTATGGCTACACCTTC.

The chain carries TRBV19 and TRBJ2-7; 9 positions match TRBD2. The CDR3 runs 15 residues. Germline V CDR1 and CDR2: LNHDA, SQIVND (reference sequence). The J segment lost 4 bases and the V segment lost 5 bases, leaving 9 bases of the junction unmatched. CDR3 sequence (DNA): TGTGCCAGTAGTGACGTAGCGGGAGTCTTATACGAGCAGTACTTC. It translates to CASSDVAGVLYEQYF. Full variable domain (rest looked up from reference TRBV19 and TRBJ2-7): DGGITQSPKYLFRKEGQNVTLSCEQNLNHDAMYWYRQDPGQGLRLIYYSQIVNDFQKGDIAEGYSVSREKKESFPLTVTSAQKNPTAFYLCASSDVAGVLYEQYFGPGTRLTVT.

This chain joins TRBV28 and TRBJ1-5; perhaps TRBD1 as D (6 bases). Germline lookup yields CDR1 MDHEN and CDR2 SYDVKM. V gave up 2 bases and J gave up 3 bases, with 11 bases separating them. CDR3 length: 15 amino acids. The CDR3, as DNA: TGTGCCAGCAGTTTACCAACAGGGTACAATCAGCCCCAGCATTTT. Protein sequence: CASSLPTGYNQPQHF.

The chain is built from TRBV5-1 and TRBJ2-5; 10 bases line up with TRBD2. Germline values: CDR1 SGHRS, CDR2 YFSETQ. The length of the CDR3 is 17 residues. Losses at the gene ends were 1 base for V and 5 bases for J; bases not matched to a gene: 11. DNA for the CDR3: TGCGCCAGCAGCTTGAGAAGCGGGAGGGGAGGTAGGGAGACCCAGTACTTC. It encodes CASSLRSGRGGRETQYF.

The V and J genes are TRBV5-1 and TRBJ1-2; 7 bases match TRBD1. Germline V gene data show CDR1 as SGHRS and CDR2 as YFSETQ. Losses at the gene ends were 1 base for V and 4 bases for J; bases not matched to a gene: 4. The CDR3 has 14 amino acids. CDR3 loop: CASSLPGQSYGYTF. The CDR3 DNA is TGCGCCAGCAGCTTGCCGGGACAGAGCTATGGCTACACCTTC. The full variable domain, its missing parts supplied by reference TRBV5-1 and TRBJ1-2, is KAGVTQTPRYLIKTRGQQVTLSCSPISGHRSVSWYQQTPGQGLQFLFEYFSETQRNKGNFPGRFSGRQFSNSRSEMNVSTLELGDSALYLCASSLPGQSYGYTFGSGTRLTVV.

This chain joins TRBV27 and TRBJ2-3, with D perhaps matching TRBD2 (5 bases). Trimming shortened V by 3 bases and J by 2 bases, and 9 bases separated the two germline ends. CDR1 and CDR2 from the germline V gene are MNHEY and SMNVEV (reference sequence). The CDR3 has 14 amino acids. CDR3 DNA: TGTGCCAGCAGTTTTAGCGATGCCACAGATACGCAGTATTTT. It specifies CASSFSDATDTQYF.

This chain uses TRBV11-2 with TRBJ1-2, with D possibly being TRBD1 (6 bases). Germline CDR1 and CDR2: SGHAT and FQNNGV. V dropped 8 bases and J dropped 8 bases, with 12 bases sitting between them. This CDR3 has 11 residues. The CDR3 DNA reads TGTGCCAGCCCGGGGGGCGGGGGCTACACCTTC. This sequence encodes CASPGGGGYTF.